A single T cell receptor (beta chain) is shown here with its context. This sample was included in a study of CD8+ T cells in alopecia areata. Study at large: Treated patients were given oral tofacitinib, which was dosed at 5 to 10 mg twice daily.

Extracted RNA was reverse transcribed, and the resulting cDNA served as sequencing template. Sequencing used immunoSEQ multiplex PCR; TCRdb keeps in-frame clones, though not all of them. This table holds roughly 110,000 clones, over 80% found once. Germline assignment: CDR1 LNHDA and CDR2 SQIVND (reference sequence). Trimming removed 3 bases from V and 5 bases from J; junction bases left unmatched: 7. The CDR3 is made up of 15 amino acids. Noted treatment: oral pan-JAK inhibitor, 5-10 mg twice daily. The origin of this receptor is a human donor with alopecia areata. The chain joins TRBV19 to TRBJ2-7; 10 nucleotides line up with TRBD1. Sequenced material: CD8+ T cells sorted from blood, taken at week 24, from a patient treated with tofacitinib. The CDR3 sequence: CASSMDRGLMNEQYF. In nucleotides, the CDR3 is TGTGCCAGTAGTATGGACAGGGGGTTGATGAACGAGCAGTACTTC.